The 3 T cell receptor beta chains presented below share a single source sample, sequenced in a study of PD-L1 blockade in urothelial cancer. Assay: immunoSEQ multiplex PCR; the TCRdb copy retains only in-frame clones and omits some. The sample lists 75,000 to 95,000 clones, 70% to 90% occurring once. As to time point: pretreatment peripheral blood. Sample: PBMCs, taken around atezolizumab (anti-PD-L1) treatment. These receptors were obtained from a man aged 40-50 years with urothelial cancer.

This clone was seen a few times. The CDR3 coding sequence is TGTGCCAGCAGCTCCGGTTGGGGCTACACCTTC. It encodes CASSSGWGYTF. The rearrangement uses TRBV11-2 and TRBJ1-2; D is unclear. V was shortened by 4 bases and J by 8 bases, with 8 bases between the two germline ends. The V gene's germline CDR1 is SGHAT and CDR2 FQNNGV. The CDR3 has 11 amino acids.

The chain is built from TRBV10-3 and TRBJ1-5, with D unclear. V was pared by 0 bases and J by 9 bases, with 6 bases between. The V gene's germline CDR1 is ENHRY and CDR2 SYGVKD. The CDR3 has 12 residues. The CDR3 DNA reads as TGTGCCATCAGTGAGTCTGAGGGGCCCCAGCATTTT. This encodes CAISESEGPQHF.

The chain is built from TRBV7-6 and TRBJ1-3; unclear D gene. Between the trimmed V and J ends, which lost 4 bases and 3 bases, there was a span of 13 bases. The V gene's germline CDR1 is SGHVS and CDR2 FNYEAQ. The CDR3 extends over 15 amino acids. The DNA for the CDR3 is TGTGCCAGCAGCTCCGCGTCCGGGTTTGGAAACACCATATATTTT. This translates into CASSSASGFGNTIYF.